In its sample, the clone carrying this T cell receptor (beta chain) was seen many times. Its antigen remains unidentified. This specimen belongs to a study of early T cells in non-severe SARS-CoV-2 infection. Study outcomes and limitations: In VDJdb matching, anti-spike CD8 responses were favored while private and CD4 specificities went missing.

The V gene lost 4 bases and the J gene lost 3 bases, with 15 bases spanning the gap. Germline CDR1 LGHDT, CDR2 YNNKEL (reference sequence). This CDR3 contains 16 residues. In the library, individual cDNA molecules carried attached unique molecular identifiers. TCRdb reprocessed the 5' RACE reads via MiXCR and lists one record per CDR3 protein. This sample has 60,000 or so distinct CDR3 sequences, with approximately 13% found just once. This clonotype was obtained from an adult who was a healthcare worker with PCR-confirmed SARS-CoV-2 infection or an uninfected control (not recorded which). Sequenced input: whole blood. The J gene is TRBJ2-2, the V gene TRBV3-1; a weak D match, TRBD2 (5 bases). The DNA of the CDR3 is TGTGCCAGCAGCCCTAGGTATAGCGCTCACACCGGGGAGCTGTTTTTT. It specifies CASSPRYSAHTGELFF.